This is a list of T cell receptor beta chains from one sample in a study of blood T cells in healthy people across ages. TCRdb re-derived calls from the 5' RACE reads in MiXCR, one entry per CDR3 protein. The repertoire has some 1.4 million distinct CDR3 sequences, approximately 40% of them found once; the top ten carry under 8%. Sample: blood. These receptors originate from a woman aged 18 to 35 in good health. CDR3s include the opening cysteine and the closing phenylalanine or tryptophan. A D gene is named only where the DNA matches it firmly. Only some rows state a clone size, as once, few, many or a class for expanded clones.

CDR3aa,CDR3nt,v_gene,len,abundance,j_gene,d_gene
CASSYAQGTYEQYF,TGTGCCAGCAGTTACGCTCAGGGGACCTACGAGCAGTACTTC,TRBV6-6,14,NA,TRBJ2-7,NA
CATSDFQETQYF,TGTGCCACCAGTGATTTCCAAGAGACCCAGTACTTC,TRBV24-1,12,many,TRBJ2-5,NA
CASSLQGQWHEQYF,TGTGCCAGCAGCTTGCAGGGACAGTGGCACGAGCAGTACTTC,TRBV5-4,14,NA,TRBJ2-7,TRBD1
CAIAQGIRDEQYF,TGTGCCATCGCACAGGGTATAAGGGACGAGCAGTACTTC,TRBV10-3,13,NA,TRBJ2-7,NA
CASSQAGKHQPQHF,TGCGCCAGCAGCCAAGCAGGGAAACATCAGCCCCAGCATTTT,TRBV4-1,14,NA,TRBJ1-5,NA
CAGSGENYNEQFF,TGTGCCGGAAGTGGGGAGAATTACAATGAGCAGTTCTTC,TRBV30,13,NA,TRBJ2-1,NA
CASSKSEGTSGSSYNEQFF,TGTGCCAGCAGCAAAAGCGAAGGGACTAGCGGGAGCTCCTACAATGAGCAGTTCTTC,TRBV21-1,19,NA,TRBJ2-1,NA
CASSYDGGAYEQYF,TGTGCCAGCAGTTACGACGGGGGGGCCTACGAGCAGTACTTC,TRBV6-6,14,NA,TRBJ2-7,TRBD2
CASSLGQGNGGTQYF,TGTGCCAGCAGTTTGGGACAGGGGAATGGAGGGACCCAGTACTTC,TRBV27,15,NA,TRBJ2-5,TRBD1
CASSPSRRGDEQYF,TGTGCCAGCAGCCCCTCAAGGAGGGGCGATGAGCAGTACTTC,TRBV7-6,14,NA,TRBJ2-5,NA
CASRPQGYGYTF,TGTGCCAGCAGACCACAGGGGTATGGCTACACCTTC,TRBV12-3/TRBV12-4,12,once,TRBJ1-2,TRBD1
CASSLSSPSGTPLHF,TGTGCCAGCAGTTTAAGTAGTCCATCCGGGACACCCCTCCACTTT,TRBV12-3/TRBV12-4,15,NA,TRBJ1-6,NA
CASSLGKAYGYTF,TGCGCCAGCAGCTTGGGGAAGGCCTATGGCTACACCTTC,TRBV5-1,13,NA,TRBJ1-2,NA
CASSTEGGIDEQYF,TGTGCCAGCTCGACGGAGGGGGGCATCGACGAGCAGTACTTC,TRBV12-3/TRBV12-4,14,NA,TRBJ2-7,NA
CASSLDHGPTDTQYF,TGTGCCAGCAGCTTAGATCATGGCCCCACAGATACGCAGTATTTT,TRBV11-2,15,once,TRBJ2-3,NA
CASSEVGRTYEQYF,TGTGCCAGCAGTGAGGTGGGCAGAACCTACGAGCAGTACTTC,TRBV2,14,NA,TRBJ2-7,NA
CASRGTAAKNIQYF,TGTGCCAGCAGGGGGACTGCGGCCAAAAACATTCAGTACTTC,TRBV27,14,NA,TRBJ2-4,NA
CASSPDLGRSRETQYF,TGTGCCAGCAGCCCAGATTTGGGGAGAAGTCGGGAGACCCAGTACTTC,TRBV5-5,16,few,TRBJ2-5,NA
CASSPRLGVNEQFF,TGTGCCAGCAGTCCGCGACTAGGGGTAAATGAGCAGTTCTTC,TRBV27,14,NA,TRBJ2-1,NA
CASSQDAVPANQPQHF,TGCGCCAGCAGCCAAGATGCGGTGCCGGCCAATCAGCCCCAGCATTTT,TRBV4-1,16,NA,TRBJ1-5,NA
CASSLERGGASDTQYF,TGCGCCAGCAGCTTGGAGCGCGGGGGGGCATCAGATACGCAGTATTTC,TRBV5-1,16,NA,TRBJ2-3,TRBD2
CASNLLGGASHEFF,TGTGCCAGCAACCTGCTTGGGGGCGCGTCCCATGAGTTCTTC,TRBV11-1,14,NA,TRBJ2-1,NA
CASSLEAGDLPYEQYF,TGCGCCAGCAGCTTGGAGGCCGGAGATCTCCCCTACGAGCAGTACTTC,TRBV5-1,16,NA,TRBJ2-7,NA
CASSLSGGQGYTF,TGTGCCAGCAGCTTATCCGGGGGCCAGGGCTACACCTTC,TRBV7-9,13,few,TRBJ1-2,NA
CSARDPEIPSHEQYF,TGCAGTGCTAGAGATCCCGAAATTCCCTCCCACGAGCAGTACTTC,TRBV20-1,15,NA,TRBJ2-7,NA
CASSNLSTSGSTDTQYF,TGTGCCAGCAGCAACCTAAGCACTAGCGGGTCGACAGATACGCAGTATTTT,TRBV21-1,17,NA,TRBJ2-3,NA
CASSPGEASTDTQYF,TGTGCCAGCAGCCCGGGGGAAGCTAGCACAGATACGCAGTATTTT,TRBV9,15,few,TRBJ2-3,NA